Below are 24 T cell receptor beta chains sequenced from a single sample in a study of monozygotic twins with inflammatory bowel disease. Reprocessing the 5' RACE reads, TCRdb reports a single entry for every CDR3 protein and omits DNA. The sample is made up of fewer than 200,000 distinct CDR3 sequences, and the top ten hold over 2.5% of it. The sequencing input was blood. These TCRs come from a human donor with ulcerative colitis or Crohn's disease, or a healthy co-twin of an affected twin (not recorded which).

The chain combines TRBV18 with TRBJ1-5; TCRdb outputs TRBD1, but without DNA this stays unchecked. Germline V gene lookup returns CDR1 KGHSH and CDR2 LQKENI. This CDR3 has 15 residues. CDR3: CASSPGQGAGQPQHF.

The rearrangement uses TRBV7-8 and TRBJ1-4; checking the TCRdb D call of TRBD1 is not possible without DNA. The CDR3 has 14 amino acids. Germline loops: CDR1 SGHVS, CDR2 FQNEAQ. The CDR3 loop reads CASSSGTGAEKLFF.

The CDR3 sequence is CASSLRGATEAFF. The chain couples TRBV5-5 to TRBJ1-1; there is no DNA to check the TCRdb D call of TRBD1. This CDR3 has 13 amino acids. Germline CDR1 is SGHKS and CDR2 is YYEKEE (reference sequence).

This rearrangement joins TRBV5-1 to TRBJ1-3; TCRdb's D gene call, TRBD1, goes unchecked for lack of DNA. CDR3 length: 16 residues. The V gene's germline CDR1 is SGHRS and CDR2 YFSETQ. Here the CDR3 reads CASSFGQALSGNTIYF.

The chain combines TRBV20-1 with TRBJ2-3. The CDR3 totals 12 residues. Germline V gene sequence: CDR1 DFQATT, CDR2 SNEGSKA (reference sequence). This CDR3 reads CSARILGVGQYF.

The CDR3 sequence: CASSSIGQNYEQYF. This chain joins TRBV13 and TRBJ2-7; as DNA is missing, the TRBD1 call by TCRdb cannot be tested. This CDR3 is 14 amino acids long. Germline CDR1 reads PRHDT; CDR2 reads FYEKMQ (reference sequence).

The chain joins TRBV7-6 to TRBJ2-3. The V gene's germline CDR1 is SGHVS and CDR2 FNYEAQ. CDR3 length: 15 amino acids. The chain's CDR3 is CASSLSFVVTDTQYF.

This sequence joins TRBV7-2 and TRBJ1-6; TCRdb proposes TRBD1, but this gene call is untestable without DNA. The CDR3 has 16 amino acids. Germline CDR1 SGHTA, CDR2 FQGNSA. The chain's CDR3 is CASSLAAGGSNSPLHF.

The chain combines TRBV20-1 with TRBJ2-1; the D gene TCRdb calls, TRBD2, cannot be checked with no DNA. This CDR3 has 15 amino acids. Germline assignment: CDR1 DFQATT and CDR2 SNEGSKA (reference sequence). CDR3 protein: CSARLRLAGVGEQFF.

The genes are TRBV5-1 and TRBJ2-7; the D call from TCRdb, TRBD1, cannot be confirmed without DNA. Germline assignment: CDR1 SGHRS and CDR2 YFSETQ. This CDR3 has 13 amino acids. The CDR3 spells CASRQVAFEEQYF.

The chain is built from TRBV10-3 and TRBJ2-2; without DNA, the TCRdb call of TRBD1 cannot be checked. Germline CDR1 ENHRY, CDR2 SYGVKD. CDR3 size: 19 residues. The CDR3 loop is CAISDSGTGSILYTGELFF.

The genes are TRBV6-1 and TRBJ2-7; TCRdb's D call, TRBD1, is unchecked because there is no DNA. This CDR3 is built from 14 residues. Germline V gene data show CDR1 as MNHNS and CDR2 as SASEGT. CDR3 sequence reads: CASSRGTGGYEQYF.

The gene calls are TRBV4-2 and TRBJ2-7. In germline, CDR1 is LGHNA, CDR2 YNFKEQ. The CDR3 loop spans 16 amino acids. CDR3 sequence: CASSQESGEAPYEQYF.

The rearrangement uses TRBV10-3 and TRBJ1-1. From germline, CDR1 is ENHRY and CDR2 SYGVKD. The CDR3 spans 12 residues. Here the CDR3 reads CAIKTRDTEAFF.

The chain is built from TRBV6-1 and TRBJ1-2; the TCRdb call, TRBD1, lacks DNA for checking. The CDR3 runs 14 residues. Per the germline V gene, CDR1 is MNHNS and CDR2 is SASEGT. The CDR3 loop reads CASTVTGGYEGYTF.

This chain links TRBV6-5 with TRBJ2-6. Germline V CDR1 and CDR2: MNHEY, SVGAGI. The length of the CDR3 is 15 residues. Here the CDR3 reads CASSYSLAGANVLTF.

The chain links TRBV18 to TRBJ2-2. CDR3 length equals 15 residues. Per the germline V gene, CDR1 is KGHSH and CDR2 is LQKENI. CDR3 residues: CASSPTQTNTGELFF.

This chain connects TRBV7-2 to TRBJ2-3; lacking DNA, the TRBD2 call made by TCRdb goes unchecked. The length of the CDR3 is 16 residues. CDR1 and CDR2 (germline): SGHTA, FQGNSA. CDR3 amino acids: CASSPLAGGPIDPQYF.

CDR3 sequence: CSARTTTGTSTDTQYF. This chain joins TRBV20-1 and TRBJ2-3; the D call from TCRdb, TRBD2, cannot be confirmed without DNA. The CDR3 extends over 16 amino acids. Germline CDR1 and CDR2: DFQATT and SNEGSKA (reference sequence).

V is TRBV28 and J is TRBJ1-4; the D gene TCRdb calls, TRBD1, cannot be checked with no DNA. This CDR3 has 17 amino acids. The germline gives CDR1 MDHEN, CDR2 SYDVKM. CDR3 sequence: CASSLPRDRADYEKLFF.

The chain joins TRBV7-2 to TRBJ2-6; TCRdb indicates TRBD1, and absent DNA this call remains unverified. The CDR3 has 16 residues. Germline loops: CDR1 SGHTA, CDR2 FQGNSA. CDR3: CASSLGGASGANVLTF.

The chain is built from TRBV7-9 and TRBJ2-2; lacking DNA, the TRBD2 call made by TCRdb goes unchecked. CDR1 is SEHNR, CDR2 FQNEAQ, per germline (reference sequence). The CDR3 runs to 14 residues. The CDR3 protein is CASSSGLAAKELFF.

This chain uses TRBV27 with TRBJ1-2. Germline assignment: CDR1 MNHEY and CDR2 SMNVEV (reference sequence). The CDR3 is made up of 13 amino acids. The CDR3 protein is CASSSSIFLGYTF.

This chain links TRBV3-1 with TRBJ2-4; the D call from TCRdb, TRBD1, cannot be confirmed without DNA. The germline gives CDR1 LGHDT, CDR2 YNNKEL (reference sequence). The CDR3 consists of 19 residues. This CDR3 reads CASSQDLGGADAAKNIQYF.